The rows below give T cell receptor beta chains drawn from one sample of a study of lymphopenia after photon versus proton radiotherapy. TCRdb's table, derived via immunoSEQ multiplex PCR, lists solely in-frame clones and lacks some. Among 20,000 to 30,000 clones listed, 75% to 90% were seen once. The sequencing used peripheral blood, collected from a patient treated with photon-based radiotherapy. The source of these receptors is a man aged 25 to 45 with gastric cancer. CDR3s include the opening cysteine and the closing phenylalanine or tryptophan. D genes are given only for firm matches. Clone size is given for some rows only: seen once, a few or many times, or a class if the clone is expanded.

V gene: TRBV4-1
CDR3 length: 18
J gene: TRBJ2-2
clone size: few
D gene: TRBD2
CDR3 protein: CASSQDSGGYLNTGELFF
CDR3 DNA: TGCGCCAGCAGCCAAGACAGCGGGGGGTATTTGAACACCGGGGAGCTGTTTTTT

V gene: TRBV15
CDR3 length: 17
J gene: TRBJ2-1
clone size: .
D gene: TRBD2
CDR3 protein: CATSRDQRGSSYNEQFF
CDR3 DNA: TGTGCCACCAGCAGAGATCAGCGGGGGAGCTCCTACAATGAGCAGTTCTTC

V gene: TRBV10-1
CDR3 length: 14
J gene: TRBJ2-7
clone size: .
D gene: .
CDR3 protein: CASSELGTGYEQYF
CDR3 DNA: TGCGCCAGCAGTGAGCTCGGGACCGGATACGAGCAGTACTTC

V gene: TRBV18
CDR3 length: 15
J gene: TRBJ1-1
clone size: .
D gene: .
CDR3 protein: CASSPRRGEGTEAFF
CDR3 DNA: TGTGCCAGCTCACCACGGAGAGGGGAGGGCACTGAAGCTTTCTTT

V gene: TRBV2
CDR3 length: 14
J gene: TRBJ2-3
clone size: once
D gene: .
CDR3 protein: CASRGLGSTDTQYF
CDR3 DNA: TGTGCCAGCAGAGGACTTGGGTCCACAGATACGCAGTATTTT

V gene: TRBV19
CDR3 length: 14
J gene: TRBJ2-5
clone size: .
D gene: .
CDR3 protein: CASSIRVDQETQYF
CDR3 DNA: TGTGCCAGTAGTATAAGGGTAGACCAAGAGACCCAGTACTTC

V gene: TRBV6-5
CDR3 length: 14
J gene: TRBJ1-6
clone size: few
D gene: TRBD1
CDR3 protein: CATRDSPYNSPLHF
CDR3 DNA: TGTGCCACCCGGGACAGCCCTTATAATTCACCCCTCCACTTT

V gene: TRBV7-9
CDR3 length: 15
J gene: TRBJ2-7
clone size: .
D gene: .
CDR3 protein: CASSQVADLSYEQYF
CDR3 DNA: TGCGCCAGCAGCCAAGTAGCGGACTTGTCCTACGAGCAGTACTTC

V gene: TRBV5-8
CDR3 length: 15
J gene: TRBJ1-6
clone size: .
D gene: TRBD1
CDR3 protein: CASSPTGHLNSPLHF
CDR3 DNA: TGTGCCAGCAGCCCGACAGGGCACCTTAATTCACCCCTCCACTTT

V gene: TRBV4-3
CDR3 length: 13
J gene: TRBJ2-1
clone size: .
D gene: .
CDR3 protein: CASSPRGGNEQFF
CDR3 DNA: TGCGCCAGCAGCCCTAGAGGGGGGAATGAGCAGTTCTTC

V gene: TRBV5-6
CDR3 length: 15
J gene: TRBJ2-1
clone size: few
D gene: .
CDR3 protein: CASSSGFPSYNEQFF
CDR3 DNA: TGTGCCAGCAGCTCGGGGTTTCCCTCCTACAATGAGCAGTTCTTC

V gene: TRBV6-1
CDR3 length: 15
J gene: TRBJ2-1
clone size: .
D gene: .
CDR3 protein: CASPGGSSSYNEQFF
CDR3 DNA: TGTGCCAGCCCCGGCGGGTCAAGCTCCTACAATGAGCAGTTCTTC

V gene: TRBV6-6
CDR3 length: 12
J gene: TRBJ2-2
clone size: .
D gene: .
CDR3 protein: CASSPDRGELFF
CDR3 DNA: TGTGCCAGCAGCCCCGATAGGGGGGAGCTGTTTTTT

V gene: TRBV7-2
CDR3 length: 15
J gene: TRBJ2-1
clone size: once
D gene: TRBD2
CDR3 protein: CASSLVAGWESEQFF
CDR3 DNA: TGTGCCAGCAGCTTGGTAGCGGGGTGGGAGAGTGAGCAGTTCTTC

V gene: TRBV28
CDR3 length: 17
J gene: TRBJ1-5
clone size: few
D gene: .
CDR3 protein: CASSLFSGGYSNQPQHF
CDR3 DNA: TGTGCCAGCAGTTTATTTTCAGGAGGATATAGCAATCAGCCCCAGCATTTT

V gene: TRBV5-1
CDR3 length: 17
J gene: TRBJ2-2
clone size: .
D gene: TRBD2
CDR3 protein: CASSFSGRSTETGELFF
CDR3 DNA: TGCGCCAGCAGCTTTAGCGGGAGGAGCACAGAGACCGGGGAGCTGTTTTTT

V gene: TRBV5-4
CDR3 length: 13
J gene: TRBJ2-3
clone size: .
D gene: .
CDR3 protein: CASSLVGQETQYF
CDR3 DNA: TGTGCCAGCAGCTTGGTGGGGCAAGAAACGCAGTATTTT

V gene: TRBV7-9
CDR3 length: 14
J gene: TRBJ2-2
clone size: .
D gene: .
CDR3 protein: CASRGWNNTGELFF
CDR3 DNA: TGTGCCAGCAGGGGGTGGAACAACACCGGGGAGCTGTTTTTT

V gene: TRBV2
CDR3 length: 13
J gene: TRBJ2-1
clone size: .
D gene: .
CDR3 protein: CASMADSYNEQFF
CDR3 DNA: TGTGCCAGCATGGCAGACTCCTACAATGAGCAGTTCTTC

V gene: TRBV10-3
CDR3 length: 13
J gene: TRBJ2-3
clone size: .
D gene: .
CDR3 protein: CAISVNIGDTQYF
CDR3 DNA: TGTGCCATCAGTGTGAACATCGGAGATACGCAGTATTTT

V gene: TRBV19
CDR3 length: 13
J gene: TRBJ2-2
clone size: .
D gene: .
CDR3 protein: CASSIQGSGELFF
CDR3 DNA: TGTGCCAGTAGTATACAGGGTTCCGGGGAGCTGTTTTTT

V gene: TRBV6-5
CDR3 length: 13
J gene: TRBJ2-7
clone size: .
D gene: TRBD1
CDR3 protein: CASSKGQGGEQYF
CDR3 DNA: TGTGCCAGCAGTAAGGGACAGGGGGGCGAGCAGTACTTC

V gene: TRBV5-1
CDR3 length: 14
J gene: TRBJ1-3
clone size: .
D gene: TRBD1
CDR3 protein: CASRSDRGENTIYF
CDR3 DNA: TGCGCCAGCCGCTCGGACAGGGGTGAAAACACCATATATTTT

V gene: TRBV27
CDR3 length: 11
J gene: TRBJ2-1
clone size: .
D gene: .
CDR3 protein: CASSLFGEQFF
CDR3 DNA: TGTGCCAGCAGCCTCTTCGGAGAGCAGTTCTTC

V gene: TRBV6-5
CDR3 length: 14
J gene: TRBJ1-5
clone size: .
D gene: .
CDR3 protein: CASSETLSGQPQHF
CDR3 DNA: TGTGCCAGCAGTGAGACACTATCTGGGCAGCCCCAGCATTTT

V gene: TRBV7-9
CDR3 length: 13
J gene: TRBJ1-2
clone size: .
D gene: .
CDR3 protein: CASSFPGGNGYTF
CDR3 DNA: TGTGCCAGCAGCTTCCCTGGGGGAAATGGCTACACCTTC

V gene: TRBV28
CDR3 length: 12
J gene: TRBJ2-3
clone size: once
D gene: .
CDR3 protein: CASSPTAQTQYF
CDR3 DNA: TGTGCCAGCAGTCCCACGGCCCAGACGCAGTATTTT

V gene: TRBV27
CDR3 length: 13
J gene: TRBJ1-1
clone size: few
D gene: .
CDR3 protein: CASSFGLFTEAFF
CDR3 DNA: TGTGCCAGCAGTTTCGGACTCTTCACTGAAGCTTTCTTT

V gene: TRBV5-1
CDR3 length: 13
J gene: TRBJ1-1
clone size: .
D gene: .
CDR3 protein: CASSDDKNTEAFF
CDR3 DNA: TGCGCCAGCAGTGACGACAAGAACACTGAAGCTTTCTTT

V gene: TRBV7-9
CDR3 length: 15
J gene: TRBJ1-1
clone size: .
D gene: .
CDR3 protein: CASSLRGEGKTEAFF
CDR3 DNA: TGTGCCAGCAGCTTACGGGGCGAGGGCAAAACTGAAGCTTTCTTT

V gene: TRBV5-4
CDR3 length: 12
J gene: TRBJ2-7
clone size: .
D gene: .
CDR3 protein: CASSYMGYEQYF
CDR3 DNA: TGTGCCAGCAGCTACATGGGTTACGAGCAGTACTTC

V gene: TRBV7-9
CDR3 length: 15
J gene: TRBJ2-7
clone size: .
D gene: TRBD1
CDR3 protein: CASSSMGTGGYEQYF
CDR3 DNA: TGTGCCAGCAGCTCTATGGGGACAGGGGGCTACGAGCAGTACTTC

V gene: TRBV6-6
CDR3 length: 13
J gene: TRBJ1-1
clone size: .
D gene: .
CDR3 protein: CASSYKENTEAFF
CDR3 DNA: TGTGCCAGCAGTTACAAGGAGAACACTGAAGCTTTCTTT

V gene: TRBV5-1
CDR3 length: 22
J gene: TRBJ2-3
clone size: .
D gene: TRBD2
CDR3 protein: CASSLKRLQRGEIAGYTDTQYF
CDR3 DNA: TGCGCCAGCAGCTTGAAACGACTTCAGCGGGGGGAAATAGCGGGTTATACAGATACGCAGTATTTT

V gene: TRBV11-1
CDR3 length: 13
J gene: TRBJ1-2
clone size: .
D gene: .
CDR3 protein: CASSRDTRRSYTF
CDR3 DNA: TGTGCCAGCAGCCGGGACACGCGGAGGAGCTACACCTTC

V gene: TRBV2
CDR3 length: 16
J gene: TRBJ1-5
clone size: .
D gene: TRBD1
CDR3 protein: CASRETGAGGHQPQHF
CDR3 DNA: TGTGCCAGCAGGGAAACAGGGGCGGGTGGGCATCAGCCCCAGCATTTT

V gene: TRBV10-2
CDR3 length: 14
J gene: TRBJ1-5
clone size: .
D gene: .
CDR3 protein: CASSGDLKRQPQHF
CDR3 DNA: TGCGCCAGCAGTGGGGACCTAAAAAGGCAGCCCCAGCATTTT

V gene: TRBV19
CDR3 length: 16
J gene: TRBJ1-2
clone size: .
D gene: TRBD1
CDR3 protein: CASSMRGQGRMDGYTF
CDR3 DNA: TGTGCCAGTAGTATGAGGGGGCAGGGAAGGATGGATGGCTACACCTTC

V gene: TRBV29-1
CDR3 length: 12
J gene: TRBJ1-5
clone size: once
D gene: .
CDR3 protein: CSCLQPNQPQHF
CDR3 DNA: TGCAGCTGTCTACAGCCAAATCAGCCCCAGCATTTT

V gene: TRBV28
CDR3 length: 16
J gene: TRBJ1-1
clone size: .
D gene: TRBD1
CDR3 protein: CASSLWTGNFDTEAFF
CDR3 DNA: TGTGCCAGCAGTTTGTGGACAGGCAATTTCGACACTGAAGCTTTCTTT

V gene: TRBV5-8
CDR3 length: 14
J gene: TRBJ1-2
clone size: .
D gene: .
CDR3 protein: CASSLAGRRHGYTF
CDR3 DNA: TGTGCCAGCAGCTTGGCCGGCCGGCGGCATGGCTACACCTTC

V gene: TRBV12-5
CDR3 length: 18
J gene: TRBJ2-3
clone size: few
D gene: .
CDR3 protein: CASGLVRGYSPSTDTQYF
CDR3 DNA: TGTGCTAGTGGTTTGGTGAGGGGATATAGCCCAAGCACAGATACGCAGTATTTT

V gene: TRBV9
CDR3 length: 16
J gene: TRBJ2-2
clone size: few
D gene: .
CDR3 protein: CASSPEGQPNTGELFF
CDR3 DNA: TGTGCCAGCAGCCCGGAGGGACAACCTAACACCGGGGAGCTGTTTTTT

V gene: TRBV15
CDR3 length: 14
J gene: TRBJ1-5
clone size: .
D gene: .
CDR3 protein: CATSIGEGGQPQHF
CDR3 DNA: TGTGCCACCAGCATAGGGGAGGGTGGTCAGCCCCAGCATTTT

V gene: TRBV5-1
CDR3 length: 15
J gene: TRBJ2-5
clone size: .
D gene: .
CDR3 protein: CASSLAWAGRETQYF
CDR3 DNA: TGCGCCAGCAGCTTGGCCTGGGCAGGGCGGGAGACCCAGTACTTC

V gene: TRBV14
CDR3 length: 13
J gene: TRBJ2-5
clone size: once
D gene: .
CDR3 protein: CASSQGGIETQYF
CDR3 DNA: TGTGCCAGCAGCCAAGGGGGTATAGAGACCCAGTACTTC

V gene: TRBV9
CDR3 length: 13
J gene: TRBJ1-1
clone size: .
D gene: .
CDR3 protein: CASSPQPEMGAFF
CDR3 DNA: TGTGCCAGCAGCCCCCAGCCGGAAATGGGAGCTTTCTTT

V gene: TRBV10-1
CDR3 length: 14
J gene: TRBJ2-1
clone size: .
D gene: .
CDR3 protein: CASSESGSANEQFF
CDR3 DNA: TGCGCCAGCAGTGAGTCGGGGTCAGCCAATGAGCAGTTCTTC